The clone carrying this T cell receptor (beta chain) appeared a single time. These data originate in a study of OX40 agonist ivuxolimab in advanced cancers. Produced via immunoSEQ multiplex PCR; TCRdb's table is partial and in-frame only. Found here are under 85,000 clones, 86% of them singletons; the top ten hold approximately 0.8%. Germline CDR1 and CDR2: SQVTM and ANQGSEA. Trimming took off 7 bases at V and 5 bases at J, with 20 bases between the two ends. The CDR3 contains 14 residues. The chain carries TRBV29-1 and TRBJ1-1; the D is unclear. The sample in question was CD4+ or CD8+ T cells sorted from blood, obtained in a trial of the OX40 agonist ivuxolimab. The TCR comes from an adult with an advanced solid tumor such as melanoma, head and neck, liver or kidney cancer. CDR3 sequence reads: CSASTLFDGTEAFF. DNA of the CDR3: TGCAGCGCTTCGACCCTTTTTGATGGTACTGAAGCTTTCTTT.